The next 17 T cell receptor beta chains were all read from a single sample in a study of T cells after yellow fever vaccination. Each CDR3 protein gets one entry after TCRdb re-called the 5' RACE reads with MiXCR. This sample has a few hundred thousand distinct CDR3 sequences, with 4.1% found just once. The source material was PBMCs, sampled 5 days after the yellow fever booster vaccination. The receptors come from a man between 18 and 35 years old who received the YFV17D yellow fever vaccine.

This clonotype came up many times. The chain links TRBV7-2 to TRBJ2-5, with 8 bases identical to TRBD1. The ends lost 7 bases at V and 5 bases at J; junction bases unmatched: 6. CDR1 SGHTA and CDR2 FQGNSA come from the germline V gene. CDR3 length equals 13 residues. CDR3 sequence reads: CASTRDRGETQYF. The DNA for the CDR3 is TGTGCCAGCACCCGTGACAGGGGTGAGACCCAGTACTTC.

This chain connects TRBV6-5 to TRBJ1-4; TRBD1 might be the D (6 bases). Trimming pared 2 bases from V and 10 bases from J, leaving 14 bases between. The germline V gene encodes CDR1 MNHEY and CDR2 SVGAGI. The CDR3 spans 14 residues. CDR3 sequence: CASSYEQGAGKLFF. CDR3 coding DNA: TGTGCCAGCAGTTACGAACAGGGCGCGGGAAAACTGTTTTTT.

The table lists this clonotype with many counts. The V gene is TRBV6-5, the J gene TRBJ1-2; D gene uncertain. V was pared by 0 bases and J by 4 bases, with 9 bases between. The CDR3 extends over 14 amino acids. Germline lookup yields CDR1 MNHEY and CDR2 SVGAGI. This chain's CDR3 is CASSYSQPSYGYTF. The CDR3 DNA sequence: TGTGCCAGCAGTTACTCACAGCCCTCCTATGGCTACACCTTC.

In this sample, this clonotype turned up a few times. This sequence joins TRBV4-2 and TRBJ2-3; 7 bases map to TRBD1. Germline V lookup: CDR1 LGHNA, CDR2 YNFKEQ. This CDR3 spans 15 amino acids. V shed 1 base, J shed 6 bases, and the junction held 7 bases outside the gene matches. The CDR3 loop is CASSQGQGPPDTQYF. The CDR3 DNA follows: TGTGCCAGCAGCCAAGGACAGGGTCCACCGGATACGCAGTATTTT.

This clonotype was found many times. The chain uses TRBV27 and TRBJ2-3, with no clear D. Trimming pared 3 bases from V and 5 bases from J, leaving 18 bases between. This CDR3 has 16 residues. The germline V gene has CDR1 MNHEY and CDR2 SMNVEV (reference sequence). CDR3 DNA sequence: TGTGCCAGCAGTTTTGTGAGCGTCCGAGGTAGAGATACGCAGTATTTT. Encoded protein: CASSFVSVRGRDTQYF.

This clonotype was detected ten times or more. The chain is built from TRBV7-9 and TRBJ1-5; D ambiguous. Looked up from germline, CDR1 is SEHNR and CDR2 is FQNEAQ (reference sequence). The CDR3 loop spans 14 amino acids. The V and J ends lost 5 bases and 2 bases respectively, with 10 bases between them. DNA of the CDR3: TGTGCCAGCAGCGAGACTGTTGGCAATCAGCCCCAGCATTTT. It specifies CASSETVGNQPQHF.

This clonotype came up a few times. This chain uses TRBV12-3 or TRBV12-4 with TRBJ2-2, with a possible D match to TRBD2 (6 bases). Trimming took 7 bases from V and 4 from J, leaving 13 bases between them. The CDR3 spans 14 residues. The CDR3 is CASKAGTSTGELFF. The DNA of the CDR3 is TGTGCCAGCAAGGCGGGGACGTCCACCGGGGAGCTGTTTTTT.

This clonotype was seen ten or more times. CDR3 DNA: TGCGCCAGCAGACAGCAGACGGGCTCACCCCTCCACTTT. It encodes CASRQQTGSPLHF. The rearrangement links TRBV10-2 to TRBJ1-6; unclear D gene. The CDR3 loop spans 13 amino acids. Per the germline V gene, CDR1 is WSHSY and CDR2 is SAAADI. Trimming shortened V by 6 bases and J by 10 bases, and 13 bases separated the two germline ends.

This clonotype has at least ten counts. The chain links TRBV4-1 to TRBJ2-5, with 9 bases matching TRBD2. CDR1 and CDR2 from the germline V gene are MGHRA and YSYEKL. The V and J ends lost 0 bases and 3 bases, in that order; junction bases with no gene match: 14. This CDR3 is built from 19 residues. The CDR3 DNA reads as TGCGCCAGCAGCCAAGAAGAGCGCGGGGGGGCCGAGGTAGAAGAGACCCAGTACTTC. It codes for CASSQEERGGAEVEETQYF.

This clonotype was seen a handful of times. V gene TRBV27 combines with J gene TRBJ1-1, with a tentative D call TRBD1 (5 bases). Per germline, CDR1 MNHEY and CDR2 SMNVEV (reference sequence). This CDR3 is built from 14 residues. V gave up 3 bases and J gave up 8 bases, with 16 bases separating them. CDR3 nucleotide sequence: TGTGCCAGCAGTTTCTTCCCCGGAGCAGGGGAAGCTTTCTTT. This translates into CASSFFPGAGEAFF.

CDR3 DNA: TGTGCCACCAGTGACTCTAGCGGGGGGGCGGCCAATGAGCAGTTCTTC. Its protein product is CATSDSSGGAANEQFF. The J gene is TRBJ2-1, the V gene TRBV24-1; 12 nucleotides align to TRBD2. CDR1 and CDR2 (germline): KGHDR, SFDVKD. The V segment lost 4 bases and the J segment 6 bases; nucleotides outside the gene matches: 6. This CDR3 comprises 16 residues.

This clonotype came up many times. The chain employs TRBV5-1 and TRBJ2-7; possible D gene TRBD2, 6 bases. Per the germline V gene, CDR1 is SGHRS and CDR2 is YFSETQ. V was trimmed by 5 bases and J by 1 base, leaving 10 bases between them. The CDR3 runs to 13 residues. CDR3 nucleotide sequence: TGCGCCAGCAGGTCGGGACTTTCCTACGAGCAGTACTTC. Translation: CASRSGLSYEQYF.

This chain connects TRBV27 to TRBJ2-1; tentative D call: TRBD2 (7 bases). CDR3 length: 15 amino acids. In germline, CDR1 is MNHEY, CDR2 SMNVEV (reference sequence). V lost 2 bases to trimming and J lost 7 bases, with 15 bases between them. Here the CDR3 reads CASSLATGGPNEQFF. CDR3 bases: TGTGCCAGCAGTTTAGCGACGGGGGGCCCTAATGAGCAGTTCTTC.

This chain links TRBV7-9 with TRBJ1-5; unclear D gene. Per germline, CDR1 SEHNR and CDR2 FQNEAQ (reference sequence). This CDR3 has 14 residues. Between the trimmed V and J ends, which lost 5 bases and 4 bases, there was a span of 12 bases. The CDR3 loop reads CASSRRGENQPQHF. The CDR3 region has the DNA TGTGCCAGCAGCCGACGCGGGGAAAATCAGCCCCAGCATTTT.

There are many counts of this clonotype. The chain has TRBV6-5 and TRBJ2-2; weak D call: TRBD1 (5 bases). Trimming shortened V by 0 bases and J by 1 base, and 6 bases separated the two germline ends. This CDR3 spans 15 amino acids. Germline V gene data show CDR1 as MNHEY and CDR2 as SVGAGI. CDR3 in DNA: TGTGCCAGCAGTTACTCTCAGGGGAACACCGGGGAGCTGTTTTTT. Its translation is CASSYSQGNTGELFF.

This chain uses TRBV7-2 with TRBJ1-5, with 7 bases fitting TRBD1. There are 14 residues in the CDR3. J lost 5 bases, V lost 4 bases, and 5 bases had no gene match. CDR1 and CDR2 (germline): SGHTA, FQGNSA. For the CDR3, the DNA is TGTGCCAGCAGCTCCCAGGGGGGTTATCAGCCCCAGCATTTT. Amino acids: CASSSQGGYQPQHF.

This clonotype was counted only a few times. The V call is TRBV7-8, the J call TRBJ1-1; a weak D match, TRBD1 (5 bases). The length of the CDR3 is 15 residues. V was clipped by 2 bases and J by 1 base, with 11 bases between them. Germline-derived CDR1 and CDR2 are SGHVS and FQNEAQ. CDR3 DNA sequence: TGTGCCAGCAGCTTAACAACTGGGGCGAACACTGAAGCTTTCTTT. Translating it yields CASSLTTGANTEAFF.